The following is a T cell receptor (beta chain) sequence with its context. Antigen unknown. cDNA libraries for TCR beta contained unique molecular identifiers. Around 460,000 cDNA molecules came from roughly 1 to 10 million T cells. One entry per CDR3 protein, called by TCRdb with MiXCR from the PCR reads. The table lists roughly 650,000 distinct CDR3 sequences, more than 50% of them singletons. CDR3 length: 16 amino acids. With 4 bases removed from V and 3 bases from J, the gap between germline ends came to 20 bases. Germline lookup yields CDR1 SGHRS and CDR2 YFSETQ. The entry originates in a study of post-analysis software for immune sequencing data. In the study overall: Relapsing-remitting, secondary progressive and progressive-relapsing multiple sclerosis courses were included.

Regarding the study as a whole: When patients were compared with controls, about five TRBV segments were more frequent, TRBV5-6, TRBV5-1 and TRBV20-1 among them. Multiple sclerosis was associated with a significant reduction in normalized Chao1 diversity relative to controls. Pronounced co-clustering by F measure was evident among identically batched samples.

The chain is built from TRBV5-1 and TRBJ2-7; D unresolved. This TCR was sampled from a girl aged 2-10 years with multiple sclerosis. Sample: blood. The CDR3 sequence is CASSIANSPQLYEQYF. CDR3 sequence (DNA): TGCGCCAGCAGCATTGCAAATAGTCCGCAACTCTACGAGCAGTACTTC.